This is a list of T cell receptor beta chains from one sample in a study of blood T cell repertoires in COVID-19. Generated by immunoSEQ multiplex PCR, the TCRdb table keeps only in-frame clones and is missing some. The sample includes under 250,000 clones, 85% to 95% of them seen just once. The sequenced material came from peripheral blood. Every receptor here comes from a man aged 25-45 years with COVID-19, enrolled during active disease. Each CDR3 is given with its conserved first and last residue. The size entry is marked missing in some rows and otherwise reads once, few, many or a size class.

size	J	V	CDR3
-	TRBJ1-2	TRBV21-1	CASSNSRLSGGISENYGYTF
-	TRBJ2-7	TRBV13	CASSLGTGDSREQYF
once	TRBJ1-1	TRBV7-3	CASSLDGAGGTEAFF
-	TRBJ1-4	TRBV27	CASSSGRIGQGNEKLFF
-	TRBJ2-2	TRBV7-9	CASSLVGTGGTGELFF
once	TRBJ1-2	TRBV18	CASSPMEGANNYGYTF
-	TRBJ2-3	TRBV6-5	CASSYSIESTQYF
-	TRBJ1-6	TRBV5-1	CASSLGGDNSPLHF
few	TRBJ1-3	TRBV6-5	CASGRRTSSGNTIYF
-	TRBJ1-1	TRBV11-2	CASSPTGVGGVNTEAFF
-	TRBJ1-1	TRBV18	CASSPGQGNEAFF
-	TRBJ1-2	TRBV7-9	CASSLSGPKAGYTF
-	TRBJ1-2	TRBV6-1	CASSEAAGGDGYTF
-	TRBJ1-1	TRBV18	CASSPLLTGQLNTEAFF
once	TRBJ2-7	TRBV19	CASSMQAPPYEQYF
-	TRBJ1-2	TRBV9	CASSQKPGQGEIGYTF
-	TRBJ1-2	TRBV5-4	CASSLRGDGYTF
-	TRBJ2-1	TRBV19	CASRPQVTSYNEQFF
-	TRBJ1-5	TRBV19	CASIDRGNSNQPQHF
-	TRBJ1-1	TRBV19	CASNLDSGKNTEAFF
few	TRBJ2-7	TRBV12-5	CASGLVQGLGYEQYF
-	TRBJ2-7	TRBV29-1	CSVRPGRTDSSYEQYF
-	TRBJ1-4	TRBV2	CASSELEGQGEEKLFF
-	TRBJ2-2	TRBV2	CASTQGRTGELFF
-	TRBJ2-5	TRBV7-2	CASSSTGAGTQYF
-	TRBJ1-4	TRBV5-1	CASSYSVGPTNEKLFF
-	TRBJ1-2	TRBV6-5	CASSYSRVEGRYGYTF
-	TRBJ1-6	TRBV6-5	CASSPRGGRGSPLHF